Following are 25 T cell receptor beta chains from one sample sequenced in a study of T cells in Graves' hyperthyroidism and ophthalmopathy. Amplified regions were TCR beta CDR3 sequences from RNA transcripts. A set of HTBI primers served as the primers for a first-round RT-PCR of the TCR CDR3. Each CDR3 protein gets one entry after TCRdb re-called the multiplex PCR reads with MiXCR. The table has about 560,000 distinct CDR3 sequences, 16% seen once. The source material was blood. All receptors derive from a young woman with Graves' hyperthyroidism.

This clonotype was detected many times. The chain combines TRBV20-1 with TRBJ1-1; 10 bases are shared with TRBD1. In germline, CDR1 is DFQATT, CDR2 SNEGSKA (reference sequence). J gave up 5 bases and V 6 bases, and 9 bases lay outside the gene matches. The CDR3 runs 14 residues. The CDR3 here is CSAGGTGVNTEAFF. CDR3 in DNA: TGCAGTGCAGGCGGGACAGGGGTTAATACTGAAGCTTTCTTT.

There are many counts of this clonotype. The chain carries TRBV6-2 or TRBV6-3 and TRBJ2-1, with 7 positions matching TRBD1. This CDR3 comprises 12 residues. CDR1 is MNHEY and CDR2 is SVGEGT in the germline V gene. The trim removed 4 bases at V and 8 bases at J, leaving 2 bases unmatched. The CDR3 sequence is CASSWTGHEQFF. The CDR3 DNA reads TGTGCCAGCAGTTGGACAGGCCATGAGCAGTTCTTC.

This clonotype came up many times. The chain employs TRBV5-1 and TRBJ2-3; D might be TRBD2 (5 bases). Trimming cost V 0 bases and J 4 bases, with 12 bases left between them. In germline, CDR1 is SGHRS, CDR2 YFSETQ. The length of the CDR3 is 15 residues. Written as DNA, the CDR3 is TGCGCCAGCAGCTTGGGGTCTGGAGGTCCAGATACGCAGTATTTT. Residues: CASSLGSGGPDTQYF.

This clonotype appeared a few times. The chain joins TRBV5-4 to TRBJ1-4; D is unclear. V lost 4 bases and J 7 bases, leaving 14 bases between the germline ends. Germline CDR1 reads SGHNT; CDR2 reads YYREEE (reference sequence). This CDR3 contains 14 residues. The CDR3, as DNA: TGTGCCAGCAGCCCTCGGACCGAAGGTGAAAAACTGTTTTTT. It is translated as CASSPRTEGEKLFF.

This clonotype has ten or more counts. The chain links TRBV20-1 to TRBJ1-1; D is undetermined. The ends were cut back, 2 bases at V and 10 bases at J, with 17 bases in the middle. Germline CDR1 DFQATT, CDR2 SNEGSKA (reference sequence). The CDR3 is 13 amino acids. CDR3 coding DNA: TGCAGTGCTAGACCAACGGGTACAAAAGGAGCTTTCTTT. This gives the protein CSARPTGTKGAFF.

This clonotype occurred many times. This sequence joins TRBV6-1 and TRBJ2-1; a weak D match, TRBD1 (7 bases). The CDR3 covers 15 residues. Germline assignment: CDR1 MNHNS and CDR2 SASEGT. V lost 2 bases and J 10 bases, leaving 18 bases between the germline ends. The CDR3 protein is CASSENQEGASEQFF. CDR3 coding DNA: TGTGCCAGCAGTGAAAATCAGGAGGGGGCGAGCGAGCAGTTCTTC.

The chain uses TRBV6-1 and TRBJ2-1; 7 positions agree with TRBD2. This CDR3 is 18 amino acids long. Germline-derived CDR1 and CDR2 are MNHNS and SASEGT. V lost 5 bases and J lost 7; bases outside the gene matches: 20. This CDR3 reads CASSSPPLPGTTWNEQFF. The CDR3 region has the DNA TGTGCCAGCAGTTCTCCCCCCCTACCCGGGACTACTTGGAATGAGCAGTTCTTC.

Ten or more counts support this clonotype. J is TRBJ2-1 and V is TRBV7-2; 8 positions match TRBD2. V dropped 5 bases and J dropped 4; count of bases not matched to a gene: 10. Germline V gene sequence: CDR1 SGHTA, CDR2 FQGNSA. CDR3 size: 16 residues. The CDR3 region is CASSEMASGLYNEQFF. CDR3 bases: TGTGCCAGCAGCGAAATGGCTAGCGGGTTATACAATGAGCAGTTCTTC.

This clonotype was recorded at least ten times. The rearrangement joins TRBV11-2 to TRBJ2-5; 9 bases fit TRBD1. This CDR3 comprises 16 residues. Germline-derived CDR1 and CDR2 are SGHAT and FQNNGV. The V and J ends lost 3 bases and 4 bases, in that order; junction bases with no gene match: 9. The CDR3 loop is CASSFGTGLQAETQYF. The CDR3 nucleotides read TGTGCCAGCAGCTTCGGGACAGGGTTGCAGGCAGAGACCCAGTACTTC.

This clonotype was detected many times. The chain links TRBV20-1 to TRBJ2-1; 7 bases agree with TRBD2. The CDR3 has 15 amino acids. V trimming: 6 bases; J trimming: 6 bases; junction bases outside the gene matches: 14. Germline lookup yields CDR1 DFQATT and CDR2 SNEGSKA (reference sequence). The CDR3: CSAKLAPRYGNEQFF. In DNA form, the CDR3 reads TGCAGTGCCAAACTAGCGCCCCGATATGGCAATGAGCAGTTCTTC.

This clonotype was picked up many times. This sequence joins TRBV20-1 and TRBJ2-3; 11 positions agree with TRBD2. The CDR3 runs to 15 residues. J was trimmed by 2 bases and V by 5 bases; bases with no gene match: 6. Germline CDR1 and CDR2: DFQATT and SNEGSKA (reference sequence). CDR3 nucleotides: TGCAGTGCTCGGGGGACTAGCGGCTTCACAGATACGCAGTATTTT. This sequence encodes CSARGTSGFTDTQYF.

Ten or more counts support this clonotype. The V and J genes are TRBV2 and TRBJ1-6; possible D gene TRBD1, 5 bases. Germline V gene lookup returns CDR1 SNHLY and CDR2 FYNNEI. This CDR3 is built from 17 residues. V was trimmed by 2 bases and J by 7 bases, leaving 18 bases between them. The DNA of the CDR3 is TGTGCCAGCAGTGAATATGAGACAGTGGGAGGCAATTCACCCCTCCACTTT. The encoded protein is CASSEYETVGGNSPLHF.

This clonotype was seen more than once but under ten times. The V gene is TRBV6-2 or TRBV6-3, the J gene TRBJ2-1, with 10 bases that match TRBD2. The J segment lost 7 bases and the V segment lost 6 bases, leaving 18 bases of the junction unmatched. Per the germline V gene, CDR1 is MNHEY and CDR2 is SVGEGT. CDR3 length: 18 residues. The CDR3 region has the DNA TGTGCCAGCAGCGGCGGGACTACTAGCGGGAACCGTAGGAATGAGCAGTTCTTC. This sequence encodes CASSGGTTSGNRRNEQFF.

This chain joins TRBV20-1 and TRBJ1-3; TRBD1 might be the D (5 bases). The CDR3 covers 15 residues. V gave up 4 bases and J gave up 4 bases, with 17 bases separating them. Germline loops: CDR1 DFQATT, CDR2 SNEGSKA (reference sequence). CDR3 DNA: TGCAGTGCTAAAATAAACCGGGGGTACGGAAACACCATATATTTT. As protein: CSAKINRGYGNTIYF.

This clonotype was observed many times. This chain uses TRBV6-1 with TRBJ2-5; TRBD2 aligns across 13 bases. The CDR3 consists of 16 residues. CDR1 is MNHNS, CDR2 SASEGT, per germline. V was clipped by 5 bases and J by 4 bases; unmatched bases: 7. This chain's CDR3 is CASSRTSGRFLETQYF. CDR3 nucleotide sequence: TGTGCCAGCAGTAGGACTAGCGGGAGATTTTTAGAGACCCAGTACTTC.

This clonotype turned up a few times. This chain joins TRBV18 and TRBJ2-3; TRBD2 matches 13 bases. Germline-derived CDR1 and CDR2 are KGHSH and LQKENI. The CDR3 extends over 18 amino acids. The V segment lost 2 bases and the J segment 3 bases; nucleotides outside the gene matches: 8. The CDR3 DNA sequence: TGTGCCAGCTCACCAGCGACTAGCGGGAGGATGAGTACAGATACGCAGTATTTT. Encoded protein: CASSPATSGRMSTDTQYF.

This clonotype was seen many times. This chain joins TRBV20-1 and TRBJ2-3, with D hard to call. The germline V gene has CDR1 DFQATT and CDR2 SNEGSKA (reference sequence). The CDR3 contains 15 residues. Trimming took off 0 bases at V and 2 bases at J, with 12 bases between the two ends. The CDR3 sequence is CSARDGPGSTDTQYF. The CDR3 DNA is TGCAGTGCTAGAGATGGGCCAGGATCCACAGATACGCAGTATTTT.

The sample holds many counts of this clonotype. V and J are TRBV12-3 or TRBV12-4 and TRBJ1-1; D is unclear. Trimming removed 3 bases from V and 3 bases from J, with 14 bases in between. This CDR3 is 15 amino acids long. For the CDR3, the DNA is TGTGCCAGCAGTTTTGGGTCGAGACGGTACACTGAAGCTTTCTTT. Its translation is CASSFGSRRYTEAFF.

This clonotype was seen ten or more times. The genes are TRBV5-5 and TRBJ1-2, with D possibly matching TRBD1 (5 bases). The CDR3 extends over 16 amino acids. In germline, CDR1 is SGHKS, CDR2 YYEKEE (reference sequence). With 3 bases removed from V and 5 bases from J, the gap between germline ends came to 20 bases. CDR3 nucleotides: TGTGCCAGCAGCTCTGCCCTCGACAGCATAACTTATGGCTACACCTTC. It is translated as CASSSALDSITYGYTF.

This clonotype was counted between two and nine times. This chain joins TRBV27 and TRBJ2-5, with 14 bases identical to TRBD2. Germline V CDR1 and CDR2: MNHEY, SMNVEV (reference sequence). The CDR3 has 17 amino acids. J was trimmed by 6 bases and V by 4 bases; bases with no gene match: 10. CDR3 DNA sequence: TGTGCCAGCAGTTCCGCCCCAGGACTAGCGGGAGGAAAGACCCAGTACTTC. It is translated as CASSSAPGLAGGKTQYF.

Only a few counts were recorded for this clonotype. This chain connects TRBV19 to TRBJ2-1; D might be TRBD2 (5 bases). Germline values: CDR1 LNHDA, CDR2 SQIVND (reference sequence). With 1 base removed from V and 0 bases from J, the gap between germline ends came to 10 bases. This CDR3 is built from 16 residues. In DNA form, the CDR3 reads TGTGCCAGTAGTATAGGTACTGGGAGCTCCTACAATGAGCAGTTCTTC. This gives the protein CASSIGTGSSYNEQFF. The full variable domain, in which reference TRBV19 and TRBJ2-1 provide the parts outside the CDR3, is DGGITQSPKYLFRKEGQNVTLSCEQNLNHDAMYWYRQDPGQGLRLIYYSQIVNDFQKGDIAEGYSVSREKKESFPLTVTSAQKNPTAFYLCASSIGTGSSYNEQFFGPGTRLTVL.

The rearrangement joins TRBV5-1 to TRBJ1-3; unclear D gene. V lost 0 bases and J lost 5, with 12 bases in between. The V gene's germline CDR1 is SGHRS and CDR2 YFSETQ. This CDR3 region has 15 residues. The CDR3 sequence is CASSLDFDTRNTIYF. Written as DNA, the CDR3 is TGCGCCAGCAGCTTGGATTTCGACACCAGAAACACCATATATTTT.

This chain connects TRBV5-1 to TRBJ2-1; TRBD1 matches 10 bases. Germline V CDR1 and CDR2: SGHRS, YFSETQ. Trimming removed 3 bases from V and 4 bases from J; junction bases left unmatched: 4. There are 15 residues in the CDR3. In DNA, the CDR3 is TGCGCCAGCAGCTCCGGACAGGGGGGGTACAATGAGCAGTTCTTC. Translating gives CASSSGQGGYNEQFF.

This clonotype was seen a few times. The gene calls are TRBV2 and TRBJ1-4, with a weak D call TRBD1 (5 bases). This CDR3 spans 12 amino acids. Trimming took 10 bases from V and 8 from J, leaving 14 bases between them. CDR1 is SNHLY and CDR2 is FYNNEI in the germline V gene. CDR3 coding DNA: TGTGCCACCACCGGGGACGCAGAAAAACTGTTTTTT. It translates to CATTGDAEKLFF.

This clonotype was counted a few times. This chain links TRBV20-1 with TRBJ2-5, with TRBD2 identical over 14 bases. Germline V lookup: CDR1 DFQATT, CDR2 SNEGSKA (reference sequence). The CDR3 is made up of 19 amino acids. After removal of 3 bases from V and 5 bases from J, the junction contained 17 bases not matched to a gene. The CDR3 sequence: CSASQFPGLAGVGRETQYF. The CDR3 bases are TGCAGTGCTAGTCAATTCCCGGGACTAGCGGGGGTCGGGAGGGAGACCCAGTACTTC.